This T cell receptor beta chain derives from a study of blood T cell repertoires in COVID-19. Study-level background: PBMCs, B-cell-depleted T cells, or T cells were the source of the cDNA or gDNA that made up the material.

Germline V CDR1 and CDR2: MNHEY, SMNVEV (reference sequence). Trimming shortened V by 5 bases and J by 0 bases, and 13 bases separated the two germline ends. The CDR3 totals 15 residues. Authors' data handling: Counts of nucleated cells, estimated from reference gene primer amplification, were obtained. The repertoire was sequenced with immunoSEQ multiplex PCR; TCRdb's copy has only in-frame clones and lacks some. The DNA was the basis for D and trimming; V, J and clone size are from that table. The table includes fewer than 350,000 clones, around 85% detected once. This rearrangement joins TRBV27 to TRBJ1-1; a weak D match, TRBD1 (6 bases). This TCR was recovered from a woman aged 25 to 39 who had recovered from COVID-19. The sequenced sample consisted of peripheral blood. This CDR3 is CASSTGQIMNTEAFF. The CDR3 DNA sequence: TGTGCCAGCAGTACTGGACAGATCATGAACACTGAAGCTTTCTTT.